These T cell receptor beta chains were read from a single sample in a study of T cell responses to AZD1222 COVID-19 vaccine. Profiling relied on immunoSEQ multiplex PCR, and the TCRdb table lists in-frame clones only, not all of them. The profile shows 150,000 to 200,000 clones, more than 85% of them singletons. This specimen consisted of peripheral blood, obtained 28 days after the second AZD1222 dose. All receptors come from an adult who received the AZD1222 COVID-19 vaccine. The CDR3 runs from the conserved cysteine through the conserved F or W. A D gene is named only where the DNA matches it firmly. Only part of the rows carry a size: once, few, many, or a class if the clone is expanded.

J	size	D	V	DNA	CDR3
TRBJ1-2	few	-	TRBV7-9	TGTGCCAGCAGCTTTAACAGGGCTGGCTACACCTTC	CASSFNRAGYTF
TRBJ2-7	-	-	TRBV19	TGTGCCAGTAGCCGGGACCCCTCCTACGAGCAGTACTTC	CASSRDPSYEQYF
TRBJ2-1	-	TRBD1	TRBV5-6	TGTGCCAGCAGCTTGGAGGGACAGGGGGGTTTGAATGAGCAGTTCTTC	CASSLEGQGGLNEQFF
TRBJ2-1	few	TRBD2	TRBV6-2/TRBV6-3	TGTGCCAGCAGCCCTTTAGCGCGGGAGGCCAGGGATGAGCAGTTCTTC	CASSPLAREARDEQFF
TRBJ1-5	-	-	TRBV2	TGTGCCAGCAGTGAAGCTCCACTTTATAGCAATCAGCCCCAGCATTTT	CASSEAPLYSNQPQHF
TRBJ2-3	-	-	TRBV7-3	TGTGCCAGCAGCCTCGGGGGTGCGGCAGATACGCAGTATTTT	CASSLGGAADTQYF
TRBJ2-1	once	TRBD2	TRBV11-2	TGTGCCAGCAGCTTACGGTCTAGCGGGATGGGTGGGAATGAGCAGTTCTTC	CASSLRSSGMGGNEQFF
TRBJ1-2	once	-	TRBV5-1	TGCGCCAGCAGCAGGGTCCCGGGCTTGAGTGAAGGCTACACCTTC	CASSRVPGLSEGYTF
TRBJ2-7	-	-	TRBV2	TGTGCCAGCAGTGGGCCAAACTACGAGCAGTACTTC	CASSGPNYEQYF
TRBJ1-2	-	-	TRBV29-1	TGCAGCGTTGAAGATCTAAAAAGCTACACCTTC	CSVEDLKSYTF
TRBJ2-7	-	TRBD1	TRBV6-5	TGTGCCAGCAGTCGGGGGACAGGGGGCTCCTACGAGCAGTACTTC	CASSRGTGGSYEQYF
TRBJ1-1	-	TRBD1	TRBV5-1	TGCGCCAGCAGCGGGACAGGGGGACGTGGCTTTACTGAAGCTTTCTTT	CASSGTGGRGFTEAFF
TRBJ2-3	-	-	TRBV12-3/TRBV12-4	TGTGCCAGCATGGGACCATTAACAGATACGCAGTATTTT	CASMGPLTDTQYF
TRBJ1-2	-	-	TRBV2	TGTGCCAGCAGTGATAGGGCCGATGGGTATGGCTACACCTTC	CASSDRADGYGYTF
TRBJ2-2	-	-	TRBV2	TGTGCCAGCAGTGTGCGGGACTCCGTGAGACTCACCGGGGAGCTGTTTTTT	CASSVRDSVRLTGELFF
TRBJ1-2	-	-	TRBV11-2	TGTGCCAGCAGCTTAAATTTTCGGACCCTCTATGGCTACACCTTC	CASSLNFRTLYGYTF
TRBJ1-4	-	TRBD1	TRBV5-1	TGCGCCAGCAGCCAATTACCGGGACAGACTAATGAAAAACTGTTTTTT	CASSQLPGQTNEKLFF
TRBJ1-1	-	-	TRBV6-5	TGTGCCAGCTCAATAGAGATGAACACTGAAGCTTTCTTT	CASSIEMNTEAFF
TRBJ2-1	few	-	TRBV9	TGTGCCAGCAGCGTAAGTTCTGCTGAGCAGTTCTTC	CASSVSSAEQFF
TRBJ1-4	-	-	TRBV4-2	TGTGCCAGCAGCCAACCACCAACTAATGAAAAACTGTTTTTT	CASSQPPTNEKLFF
TRBJ1-1	-	-	TRBV7-2	TGTGCCAGCAGCTTAGCGGACGGGTATGAAGCTTTCTTT	CASSLADGYEAFF
TRBJ1-2	-	-	TRBV7-2	TGTGCCAGGCGCAGCCTAGAGAGCTATGGCTACACCTTC	CARRSLESYGYTF
TRBJ1-1	-	-	TRBV5-1	TGCGCCAGCAGCTTGGCGGGACGGACGAACACTGAAGCTTTCTTT	CASSLAGRTNTEAFF
TRBJ1-3	once	-	TRBV29-1	TGCAGCGGTGCGACAGCCAGAAACACCATATATTTT	CSGATARNTIYF
TRBJ1-1	-	-	TRBV28	TGTGCCAGCACCGGGACCGCCCCTGCTGTTGCTTTCTTT	CASTGTAPAVAFF
TRBJ2-7	-	TRBD1	TRBV4-3	TGCGCCAGCAGCCAAGATTGGACAGGGTCCTACGAGCAGTACTTC	CASSQDWTGSYEQYF
TRBJ2-1	few	-	TRBV7-9	TGTGCCAGCAGCTTAGTCCCCTGGGGTGAAGGGAATGAGCAGTTCTTC	CASSLVPWGEGNEQFF
TRBJ2-5	-	TRBD2	TRBV3-1/TRBV3-2	TGTGCCAGCAGCCAACAGGGACTAGGGGAGACCCAGTACTTC	CASSQQGLGETQYF
TRBJ1-1	-	-	TRBV5-8	TGTGCCAGCAGCCTTCCGGGGGCGGCTTTCTTT	CASSLPGAAFF
TRBJ2-7	-	TRBD2	TRBV6-5	TGTGCCAGCAGACCCGCGGGTAGCGGGTACTACGAGCAGTACTTC	CASRPAGSGYYEQYF
TRBJ2-7	-	TRBD2	TRBV7-9	TGTGCCAGCAGTGACGGGGGACTACTCTACGAGCAGTACTTC	CASSDGGLLYEQYF
TRBJ1-4	-	-	TRBV5-1	TGCGCCAGCAGCTTGGAAACTAATGAAAAACTGTTTTTT	CASSLETNEKLFF
TRBJ1-5	-	-	TRBV10-3	TGTGCCATCAGTGACAGACAGAATTCCAATCAGCCCCAGCATTTT	CAISDRQNSNQPQHF
TRBJ1-6	-	-	TRBV6-5	TGTGCCAGCAGTTACGGTGCGAATTCACCCCTCCACTTT	CASSYGANSPLHF
TRBJ2-5	-	-	TRBV2	TGTGCCGCCGGCTATGTCCAAGAGACCCAGTACTTC	CAAGYVQETQYF
TRBJ2-1	-	TRBD2	TRBV14	TGTGCCAGCAGCCAAGATTGGTCGAGCGGGATTTCTCCTACCAATGAGCAGTTCTTC	CASSQDWSSGISPTNEQFF
TRBJ1-6	once	-	TRBV19	TGTGCCAGTAGTATTAGAGACAGCGGTAATTCACCCCTCCACTTT	CASSIRDSGNSPLHF
TRBJ1-2	-	TRBD1	TRBV4-1	TGCGCCAGCAGCCAAGGACAGGGCCTTTCTAACTATGGCTACACCTTC	CASSQGQGLSNYGYTF
TRBJ1-2	-	-	TRBV28	TGTGCCAGCAGTTTCCCCTCTCGGACGCCGAGGGGCTACACCTTC	CASSFPSRTPRGYTF
TRBJ1-5	-	-	TRBV19	TGTGCCAGTAGCCCAACCGGGGCGGATCAGCCCCAGCATTTT	CASSPTGADQPQHF
TRBJ1-4	-	-	TRBV5-1	TGCGCCAGCAGTCCACAGGGTACTAATGAAAAACTGTTTTTT	CASSPQGTNEKLFF
TRBJ1-1	-	-	TRBV10-3	TGTGCCATCAGTGAGTCGTCTTCCGGTTTCACAGGGTTGACTGAAGCTTTCTTT	CAISESSSGFTGLTEAFF
TRBJ2-3	-	TRBD2	TRBV4-2	TGTGCCAGCAGCCGGAATCCTAGCGGGGACTCCACAGATACGCAGTATTTT	CASSRNPSGDSTDTQYF
TRBJ1-2	-	-	TRBV7-3	TGTGCCAGCAGCGGGTCGAGACAGGTCTATGGCTACACCTTC	CASSGSRQVYGYTF
TRBJ2-7	-	TRBD2	TRBV6-2/TRBV6-3	TGTGCCAGCAGTTACTCCCCGGCTAGCGGGAGCTACGAGCAGTACTTC	CASSYSPASGSYEQYF
TRBJ2-7	-	TRBD2	TRBV25-1	TGTGCCAGCAGGGCTAGCGGGAGTTCCTACGAGCAGTACTTC	CASRASGSSYEQYF
TRBJ2-5	-	-	TRBV6-1	TGTGCCAGCAGTGAATCTCCACCCAAAGAGACCCAGTACTTC	CASSESPPKETQYF
TRBJ2-2	once	TRBD2	TRBV4-1	TGCGCCAGCAGCCGGCAGACTAGCGGGACGAACACCGGGGAGCTGTTTTTT	CASSRQTSGTNTGELFF
TRBJ1-2	-	-	TRBV6-2/TRBV6-3	TGTGCCAGCAGTACCCACACAGATCTCCAGGATGGCTACACCTTC	CASSTHTDLQDGYTF
TRBJ2-1	once	-	TRBV28	TGTGCCAGCAGTTTCCGAGACTCCAGAGGGCAGTTCTTC	CASSFRDSRGQFF
TRBJ2-1	-	TRBD2	TRBV18	TGTGCCAGCTCACCACGGACTAGCGGGGATTATGAGCAGTTCTTC	CASSPRTSGDYEQFF
TRBJ1-1	-	-	TRBV7-8	TGTGCCAGCAGCTTAGAGGTTCGGTACACTGAAGCTTTCTTT	CASSLEVRYTEAFF
TRBJ2-1	-	-	TRBV5-1	TGCGCCAGCAGCTTGGCGAAGCCAGTTGAGGAGCAGTTCTTC	CASSLAKPVEEQFF
TRBJ1-1	-	TRBD1	TRBV29-1	TGCAGCGTTGGACAGGGGAACACTGAAGCTTTCTTT	CSVGQGNTEAFF
TRBJ2-1	-	TRBD1	TRBV5-1	TGCGCCAGCAGCTTGGTCGCGGGACAGGGGTACAATGAGCAGTTCTTC	CASSLVAGQGYNEQFF